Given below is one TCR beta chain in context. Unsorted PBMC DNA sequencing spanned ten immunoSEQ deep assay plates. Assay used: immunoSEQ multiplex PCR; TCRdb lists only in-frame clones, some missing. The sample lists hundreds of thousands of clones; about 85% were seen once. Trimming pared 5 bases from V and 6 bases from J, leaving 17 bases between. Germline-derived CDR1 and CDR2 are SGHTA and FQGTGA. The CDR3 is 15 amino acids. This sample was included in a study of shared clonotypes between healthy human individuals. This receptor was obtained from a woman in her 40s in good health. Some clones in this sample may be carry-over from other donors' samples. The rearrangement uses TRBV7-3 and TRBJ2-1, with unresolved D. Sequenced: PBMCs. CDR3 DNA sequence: TGTGCCAGCAGCCCCCGGCAGACCCCTCCCAATGAGCAGTTCTTC. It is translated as CASSPRQTPPNEQFF. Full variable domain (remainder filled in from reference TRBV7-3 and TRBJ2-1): GAGVSQTPSNKVTEKGKYVELRCDPISGHTALYWYRQSLGQGPEFLIYFQGTGAADDSGLPNDRFFAVRPEGSVSTLKIQRTERGDSAVYLCASSPRQTPPNEQFFGPGTRLTVL.